This is a list of T cell receptor beta chains from one sample in a study of cytomegalovirus exposure and HLA in healthy donors. The assay was immunoSEQ multiplex PCR, and TCRdb's table has in-frame clones only and misses some. The sample records around 52,000 clones, 88% being singletons. Sequenced sample: PBMCs. Receptors originate from a woman aged 30 to 39 in good health and CMV-seronegative. CDR3s leave out the opening cysteine and the closing phenylalanine or tryptophan.

TRBV19	TRBJ2-7	ASSIVFAGGPYEQY
TRBV6-5	TRBJ2-7	ASSYSWQGYYEQY
TRBV5-1	TRBJ2-6	ASRVRVSGANVLT
TRBV2	TRBJ2-4	ASSEAYGGIGIQY
TRBV2	TRBJ2-1	ASSDWTGTEF
TRBV6-6	TRBJ2-7	ASSLTTSSYEQY
TRBV5-1	TRBJ1-2	ASRTDRASYGYT
TRBV7-2	TRBJ2-7	ASSLGTYEQY
TRBV7-9	TRBJ2-7	ASSLTTSGTPYEQY
TRBV9	TRBJ2-7	ASSLASSGPYEQY
TRBV9	TRBJ2-1	ASRAGTGGYNEQF
TRBV28	TRBJ2-1	ASSLPQGTSSYNEQF
TRBV6-4	TRBJ1-2	ASRIRTGTYGYT
TRBV23-1	TRBJ2-5	ASRGTGEETQY
TRBV27	TRBJ1-1	ASSLRMDRGEAF
TRBV2	TRBJ2-2	ASSSDRSNTGELF